This TCR beta chain was obtained from a study of CD8+ T cells in alopecia areata. Study in general: In an open-label trial, patients got 5 to 10 mg tofacitinib twice daily.

It was from alopecia areata patients that lesional scalp punch biopsies and peripheral blood were collected. Reverse transcription of extracted RNA yielded cDNA, which provided the sequencing template. TCRdb keeps only in-frame clones here, not all; method: immunoSEQ multiplex PCR. Altogether over 100,000 clones are present, approximately 49% being singletons, with the ten largest covering 18%. Study observations and caveats: Normal scalp showed lower clonality than lesional scalp, especially alopecia totalis/universalis. The study found TCR sharing across patients less clear than in mice, possibly for HLA reasons.

As concerns this clone: What it recognizes is unknown.

The sequence was collected from a human donor with alopecia areata. Sequencing was performed on CD8+ T cells sorted from blood, taken at week 0.

CDR3 sequence reads: CASSLDGVGYTF. CDR3 DNA sequence: TGTGCCAGCAGCTTGGACGGGGTCGGCTACACCTTC. The chain uses TRBV5-4 and TRBJ1-2; D is unresolved. The ends were cut back, 0 bases at V and 8 bases at J, with 8 bases in the middle. The CDR3 sequence is 12 residues long. Germline loops: CDR1 SGHNT, CDR2 YYREEE (reference sequence).